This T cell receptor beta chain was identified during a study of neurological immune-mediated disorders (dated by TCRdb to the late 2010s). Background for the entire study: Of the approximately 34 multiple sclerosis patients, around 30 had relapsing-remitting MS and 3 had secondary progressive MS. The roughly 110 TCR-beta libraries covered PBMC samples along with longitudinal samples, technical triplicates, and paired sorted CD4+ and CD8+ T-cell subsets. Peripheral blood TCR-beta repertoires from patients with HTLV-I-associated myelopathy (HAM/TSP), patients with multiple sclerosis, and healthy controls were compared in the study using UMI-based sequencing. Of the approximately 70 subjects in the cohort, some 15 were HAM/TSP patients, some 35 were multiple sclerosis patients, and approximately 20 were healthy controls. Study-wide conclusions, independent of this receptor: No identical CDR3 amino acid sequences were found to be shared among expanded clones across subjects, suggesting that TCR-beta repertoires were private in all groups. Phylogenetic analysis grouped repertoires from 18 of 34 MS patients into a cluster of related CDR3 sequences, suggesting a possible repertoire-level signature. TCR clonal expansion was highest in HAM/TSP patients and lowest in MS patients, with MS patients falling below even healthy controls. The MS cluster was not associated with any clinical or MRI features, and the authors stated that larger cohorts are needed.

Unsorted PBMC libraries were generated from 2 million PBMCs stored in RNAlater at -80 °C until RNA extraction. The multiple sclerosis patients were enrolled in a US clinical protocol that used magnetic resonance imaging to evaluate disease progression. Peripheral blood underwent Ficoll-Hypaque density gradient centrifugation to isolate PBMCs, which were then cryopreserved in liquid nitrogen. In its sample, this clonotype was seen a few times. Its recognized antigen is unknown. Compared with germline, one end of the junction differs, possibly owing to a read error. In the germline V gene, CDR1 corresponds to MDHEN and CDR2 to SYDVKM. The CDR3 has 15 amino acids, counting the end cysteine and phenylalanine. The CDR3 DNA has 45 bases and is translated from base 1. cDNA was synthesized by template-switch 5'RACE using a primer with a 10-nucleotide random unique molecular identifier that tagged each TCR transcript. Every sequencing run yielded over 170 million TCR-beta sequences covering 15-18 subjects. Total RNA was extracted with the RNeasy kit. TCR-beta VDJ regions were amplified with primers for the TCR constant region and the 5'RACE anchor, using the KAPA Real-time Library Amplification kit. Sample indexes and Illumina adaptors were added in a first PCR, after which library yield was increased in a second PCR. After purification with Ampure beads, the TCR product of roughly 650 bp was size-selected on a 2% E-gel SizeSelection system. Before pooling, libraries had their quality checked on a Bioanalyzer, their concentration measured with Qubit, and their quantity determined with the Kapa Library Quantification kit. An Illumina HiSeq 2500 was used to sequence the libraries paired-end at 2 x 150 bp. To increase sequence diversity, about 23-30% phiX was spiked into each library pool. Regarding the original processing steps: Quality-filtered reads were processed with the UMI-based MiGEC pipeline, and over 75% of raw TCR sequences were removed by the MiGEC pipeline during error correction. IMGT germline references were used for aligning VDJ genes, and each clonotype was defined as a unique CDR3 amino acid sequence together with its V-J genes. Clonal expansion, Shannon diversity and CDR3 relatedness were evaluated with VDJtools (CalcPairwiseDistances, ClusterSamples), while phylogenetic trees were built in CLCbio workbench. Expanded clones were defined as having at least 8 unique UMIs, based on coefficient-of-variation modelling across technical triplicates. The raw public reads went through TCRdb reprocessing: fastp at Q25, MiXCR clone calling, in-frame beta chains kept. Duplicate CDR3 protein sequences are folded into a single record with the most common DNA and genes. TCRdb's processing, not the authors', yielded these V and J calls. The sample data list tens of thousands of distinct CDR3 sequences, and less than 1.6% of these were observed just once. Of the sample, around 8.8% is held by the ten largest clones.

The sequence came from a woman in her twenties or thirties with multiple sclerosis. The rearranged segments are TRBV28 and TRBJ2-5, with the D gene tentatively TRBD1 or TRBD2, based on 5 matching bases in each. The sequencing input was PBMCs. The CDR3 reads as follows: CASSFRGRLGENQYF. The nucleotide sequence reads TGTGCCAGCAGCTTCCGGGGCAGGCTCGGGGAGAACCAGTACTTC.